This TCR beta chain stems from a study of T cell responses to AZD1222 COVID-19 vaccine. The study, taken as a whole, reports: As reported, nearly half of all spike-specific TCRs target variant regions that are unmutated. CD4 TCRs covered the whole spike, strongest at regions 160-218 and 743-854.

Worth noting for this clone: Its antigen is unknown.

Assay: immunoSEQ multiplex PCR; the TCRdb copy retains only in-frame clones and omits some. Of 80,000 to 100,000 clones in the sample, approximately 83% were seen once. The CDR3 covers 13 residues. CDR1 and CDR2 (germline): SGHNT, YENEEA. V was shortened by 3 bases and J by 8 bases, with 14 bases between the two germline ends. V is TRBV11-3 and J is TRBJ2-7; possibly TRBD1 for D (6 bases). Sample: peripheral blood, taken 28 days after the second AZD1222 dose. The TCR originated in an adult who received the AZD1222 COVID-19 vaccine. The CDR3 loop reads CASSFDPQGKQYV. CDR3 nucleotides: TGTGCCAGCAGCTTCGACCCGCAGGGGAAGCAGTACGTC.